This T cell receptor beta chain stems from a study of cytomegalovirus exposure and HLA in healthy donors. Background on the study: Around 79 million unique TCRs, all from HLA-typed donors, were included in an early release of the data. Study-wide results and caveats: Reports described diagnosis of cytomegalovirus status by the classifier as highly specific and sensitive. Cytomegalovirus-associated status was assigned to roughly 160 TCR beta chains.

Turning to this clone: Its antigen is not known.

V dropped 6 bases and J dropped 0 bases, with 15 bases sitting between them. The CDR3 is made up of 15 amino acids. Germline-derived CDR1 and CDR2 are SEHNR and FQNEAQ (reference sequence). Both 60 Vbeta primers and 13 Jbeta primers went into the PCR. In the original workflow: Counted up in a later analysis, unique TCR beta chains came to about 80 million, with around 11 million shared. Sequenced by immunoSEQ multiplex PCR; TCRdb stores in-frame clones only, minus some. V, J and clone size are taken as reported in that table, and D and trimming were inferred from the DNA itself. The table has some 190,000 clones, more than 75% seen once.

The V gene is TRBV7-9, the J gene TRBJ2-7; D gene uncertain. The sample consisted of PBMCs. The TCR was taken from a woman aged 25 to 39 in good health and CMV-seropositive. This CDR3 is CASSFIDSPSYEQYF. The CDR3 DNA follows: TGTGCCAGCAGTTTTATCGACTCCCCCTCCTACGAGCAGTACTTC.